The rows below give T cell receptor beta chains drawn from one sample of a study of post-analysis software for immune sequencing data. TCRdb re-called the PCR reads with MiXCR, one entry per CDR3 protein. The table shows 550,000 to 700,000 distinct CDR3 sequences, with 44% occurring only once. The sample consisted of blood. These TCRs come from a girl aged 10 to 17 with multiple sclerosis. Both conserved end residues are part of each CDR3. Fields, in order: J gene, clone size, V gene, D gene, CDR3 protein, CDR3 DNA. The D gene is left open where the match is weak. Clone size appears in some rows only: once, few, many, or a class for an expanded clone.

TRBJ2-5 few TRBV11-2 TRBD1 CASSSGTGLGETQYF TGTGCCAGCAGCTCGGGGACAGGTCTGGGGGAGACCCAGTACTTC
TRBJ1-4 - TRBV7-9 TRBD1 CASSSTGGNEKLFF TGTGCCAGCAGCTCGACAGGGGGAAATGAAAAACTGTTTTTT
TRBJ2-3 - TRBV11-1 - CASSFVGIPADTQYF TGTGCCAGCAGCTTTGTAGGGATTCCGGCAGATACGCAGTATTTT
TRBJ1-4 few TRBV12-3/TRBV12-4 TRBD1 CASRPGQGIWTTNEKLFF TGTGCCAGCAGACCGGGACAGGGGATATGGACAACTAATGAAAAACTGTTTTTT
TRBJ1-2 - TRBV12-5 - CASGFGTNHGYTF TGTGCTAGTGGTTTCGGGACAAACCATGGCTACACCTTC
TRBJ2-5 few TRBV12-3/TRBV12-4 TRBD1 CASSPLMTGQETQYF TGTGCCAGCAGCCCCTTGATGACAGGGCAAGAGACCCAGTACTTC
TRBJ2-4 - TRBV14 TRBD2 CASSLKGGAQDIQYF TGTGCCAGCAGCCTAAAGGGAGGGGCCCAGGACATTCAGTACTTC
TRBJ1-1 - TRBV6-1 - CASSEFGTADTEAFF TGTGCCAGCAGTGAATTTGGCACGGCGGACACTGAAGCTTTCTTT
TRBJ1-1 - TRBV6-6 TRBD1 CASRQGAGEAFF TGTGCCAGCAGGCAGGGGGCGGGTGAAGCTTTCTTT
TRBJ2-7 few TRBV20-1 TRBD2 CSARFLGEGSYEQYF TGCAGTGCTAGGTTTTTGGGGGAGGGCTCCTACGAGCAGTACTTC